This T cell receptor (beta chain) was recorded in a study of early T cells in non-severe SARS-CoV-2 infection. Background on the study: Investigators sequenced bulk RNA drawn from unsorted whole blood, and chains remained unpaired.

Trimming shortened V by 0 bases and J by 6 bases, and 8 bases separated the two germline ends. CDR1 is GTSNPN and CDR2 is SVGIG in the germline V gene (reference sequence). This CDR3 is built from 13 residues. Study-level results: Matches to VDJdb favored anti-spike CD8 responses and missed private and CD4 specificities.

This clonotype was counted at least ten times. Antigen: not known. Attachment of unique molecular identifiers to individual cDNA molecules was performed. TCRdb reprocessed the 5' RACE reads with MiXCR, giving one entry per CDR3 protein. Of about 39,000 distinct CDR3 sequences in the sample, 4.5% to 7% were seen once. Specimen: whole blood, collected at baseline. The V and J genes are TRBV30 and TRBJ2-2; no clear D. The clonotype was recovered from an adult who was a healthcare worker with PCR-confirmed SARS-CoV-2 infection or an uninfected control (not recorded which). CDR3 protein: CAWSVLWAGELFF. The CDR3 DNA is TGTGCCTGGAGTGTACTATGGGCCGGGGAGCTGTTTTTT.